The entry below describes one TCR beta chain. The data derive from a study of blood T cell repertoires in COVID-19. The method was immunoSEQ multiplex PCR; TCRdb's version includes in-frame clones alone and lacks a portion of them. The sample includes tens of thousands of clones, approximately 93% of them seen just once. This clonotype originated in a male donor with active COVID-19. Sequencing was carried out using peripheral blood.

In nucleotides, the CDR3 is TGTGCCAGCAGCGTCGGACAGGGGACGGTGAACACTGAAGCTTTCTTT. Translated: CASSVGQGTVNTEAFF. The J gene is TRBJ1-1, the V gene TRBV9; TRBD1 aligns across 9 bases. The germline gives CDR1 SGDLS, CDR2 YYNGEE. Trimming removed 2 bases from V and 0 bases from J; junction bases left unmatched: 5. The CDR3 contains 16 residues. The entire variable domain, with the rest obtained from reference TRBV9 and TRBJ1-1, is as follows: DSGVTQTPKHLITATGQRVTLRCSPRSGDLSVYWYQQSLDQGLQFLIQYYNGEERAKGNILERFSAQQFPDLHSELNLSSLELGDSALYFCASSVGQGTVNTEAFFGQGTRLTVV.